This T cell receptor beta chain was identified in a study of T cells in Graves' hyperthyroidism and ophthalmopathy (dated by TCRdb to between 2018 and 2021). Describing the broader study: Peripheral blood samples were taken at initial diagnosis, before any treatment was given. In several Graves' hyperthyroidism patients, the study also compared T-cell repertoires from thyroid tissue with T-cell repertoires from blood. After sampling, hyperthyroidism patients received methimazole starting at 30 mg daily, and ophthalmopathy patients received high-dose intravenous methylprednisolone. An independent validation cohort of around 20 hyperthyroidism patients and 17 patients who later progressed to ophthalmopathy tested prospective prediction of ophthalmopathy. The paper describes TCR Vbeta CDR3 sequencing of around 130 peripheral blood samples, made up of roughly 40 ophthalmopathy patients, some 80 hyperthyroidism patients and about 17 progressor patients. To identify distinguishing TCR V-J signatures, a discovery cohort of 100 patients was used, comprising roughly 45 with Graves' ophthalmopathy and some 60 with stable Graves' hyperthyroidism. The roughly 91 discovery patients were randomly divided into training and test sets at a 7:3 ratio. What the authors observed across the whole study: Sample size was not statistically predetermined, and blinding of investigators to group allocation was not performed. In validation, progression to ophthalmopathy was predicted by the model with nearly 71% sensitivity and about 72% specificity, a median of around 5.9 months before onset. Ophthalmopathy was separated from stable hyperthyroidism by a 13 V-J signature model, with over 85% sensitivity and 81% to 82% specificity obtained in cross-validation and 80%/75% obtained in testing. Most expanded thyroid clonotypes (frequency above 0.001) were also found in blood, which suggests that blood repertoires may mirror thyroid immune responses.

The cysteine opens and the phenylalanine closes a CDR3 of 12 amino acids. Of all the DNA, just the CDR3 is kept, 36 bases in frame from base 1. The germline V gene yields ENHRY for CDR1 and SYGVKD for CDR2. At least ten counts were recorded for this clonotype. Its antigen is currently not known. No clone much larger than this one lies a single base away; base qualities are absent. The TCR beta CDR3 regions were amplified from RNA transcripts. A first-round RT-PCR of the TCR CDR3 used the HTBI primer set with the Qiagen OneStep RT-PCR kit. The libraries were constructed in a second round of multiplex PCR and then size-selected and purified. Paired-end sequencing of the libraries was performed with 100 bp reads on an Illumina HiSeq2000. As for the authors' bioinformatics: SOAPnuke was used to process the raw data, with reads discarded if the reads contained adapters or uncalled bases, had a mean Phred below 15, or lacked an exact constant-primer or identifier match. COPE v1.2.5 was used to merge the high-quality paired reads, and each unique nucleotide sequence was defined as a clonotype. MiTCR v1.1 was used to align clonotypes to the IMGT TRBV, TRBD and TRBJ reference segments. Only V-J combinations with frequency above 0.0001, covering roughly 99% of repertoires, were analysed. A TCS score was defined as the ratio between F50 (clonal expansion) and ExV (chaos), using BLOSUM62-based TCRdist between CDR3 peptides within each V-J. Welch's t-statistics and random forest reduced fewer than 550 V-J features to 10 to 15, which were used in a naive Bayes classifier (R e1071). Using fastp at Q25 and MiXCR, TCRdb reprocessed the public reads and kept productive beta chains. Duplicate CDR3 protein sequences are folded into a single record with the most common DNA and genes. It is TCRdb's table, rather than the study itself, that gives the V and J calls and clone size. The sample profile shows 250,000 to 300,000 distinct CDR3 sequences; about 14% of them were found once. The ten largest clones add up to more than 7.5% of the sample.

The hyperthyroidism patients were between 18 and 65 years old and newly diagnosed, with a disease duration of less than 2 months. Patients with uncontrolled infections, other autoimmune diseases, pregnancy or lactation were excluded. Clinical symptoms, serum thyroxine and TRAb, thyroid ultrasound, and orbital computed tomography formed the basis for the diagnoses. For progressor patients, blood was drawn at the first diagnosis of hyperthyroidism, before any ophthalmopathy symptoms had appeared. Ficoll-Paque density gradient centrifugation was used to isolate PBMCs from around 9.1 ml of fresh peripheral blood. Progressor patients were defined as those initially diagnosed with Graves' hyperthyroidism in whom ophthalmopathy developed during follow-up. Trizol reagent was used to extract total RNA, and RNA quality was then checked on an Agilent 2100 Bioanalyzer.

This TCR came from a woman in her twenties or thirties with Graves' hyperthyroidism that later progressed to Graves' ophthalmopathy. The sample was blood. The sequence is built from TRBV10-3 and TRBJ1-5; TRBD1 is a weak D gene call, 6 bases matching. CDR3 reads: CGTGGAGQPQHF. DNA sequence: TGTGGTACCGGGGGGGCGGGTCAGCCCCAGCATTTT.